The rows below give T cell receptor beta chains drawn from one sample of a study of lymphopenia after photon versus proton radiotherapy. Libraries were prepared by immunoSEQ multiplex PCR; TCRdb keeps only in-frame clonotypes and omits some of them. The table shows 30,000 to 40,000 clones, with 75% to 90% occurring only once. Sequencing was performed on peripheral blood, taken from a patient treated with proton-based radiotherapy. The receptors originated from a woman between 65 and 79 years old with pancreatic cancer. Both conserved end residues are part of each CDR3. The order of the fields is V gene, J gene, CDR3 length, D gene, clone size, CDR3 DNA, CDR3 protein. The D gene is left open where the match is weak. Some rows have no size entry. The others give once, few or many, or a class for an expanded clone.

v_call: TRBV5-1
j_call: TRBJ2-2
cdr3_length: 15
d_call: -
clone_size: -
cdr3_nt: TGCGCCAGCAGCTTGGGGGACACGAACACCGGGGAGCTGTTTTTT
cdr3_aa: CASSLGDTNTGELFF

v_call: TRBV5-4
j_call: TRBJ2-3
cdr3_length: 16
d_call: -
clone_size: -
cdr3_nt: TGTGCCAGCAGCTTTGACCCTCAACGAGGCCCAGATACGCAGTATTTT
cdr3_aa: CASSFDPQRGPDTQYF

v_call: TRBV27
j_call: TRBJ1-2
cdr3_length: 15
d_call: -
clone_size: few
cdr3_nt: TGTGCCAGCAGCGAGTGGGGCACAGCGGGGGATGGCTACACCTTC
cdr3_aa: CASSEWGTAGDGYTF

v_call: TRBV5-4
j_call: TRBJ2-1
cdr3_length: 16
d_call: TRBD2
clone_size: -
cdr3_nt: TGTGCCAGCAGCGACCCGAGAGCGGGAGGGCGAGGGGAGCAGTTCTTC
cdr3_aa: CASSDPRAGGRGEQFF

v_call: TRBV12-2
j_call: TRBJ2-5
cdr3_length: 12
d_call: -
clone_size: -
cdr3_nt: TGTGCGGTCGGGGGGCTACAAGAGACCCAGTACTTC
cdr3_aa: CAVGGLQETQYF

v_call: TRBV30
j_call: TRBJ1-2
cdr3_length: 14
d_call: -
clone_size: -
cdr3_nt: TGTGCCTGGATCTTCGGCCAGGGTATGAATGGCTACACCTTC
cdr3_aa: CAWIFGQGMNGYTF

v_call: TRBV28
j_call: TRBJ2-7
cdr3_length: 17
d_call: TRBD1
clone_size: -
cdr3_nt: TGTGCCAGCAGTTTGGATCCCCCCGGGACAGACCCCTACGAGCAGTACTTC
cdr3_aa: CASSLDPPGTDPYEQYF

v_call: TRBV7-8
j_call: TRBJ2-6
cdr3_length: 17
d_call: TRBD2
clone_size: -
cdr3_nt: TGTGCCAGCAGCTTTTCTAGCGGTGTCTCTGGGGCCAACGTCCTGACTTTC
cdr3_aa: CASSFSSGVSGANVLTF

v_call: TRBV19
j_call: TRBJ1-1
cdr3_length: 14
d_call: -
clone_size: -
cdr3_nt: TGTGCCAGTAGTGGTGGGGAGGTCGGCACTGAAGCTTTCTTT
cdr3_aa: CASSGGEVGTEAFF

v_call: TRBV10-2
j_call: TRBJ2-5
cdr3_length: 14
d_call: -
clone_size: -
cdr3_nt: TGCGCCAGCAGCCCCTCGGACAGACGGGAGACCCAGTACTTC
cdr3_aa: CASSPSDRRETQYF

v_call: TRBV7-8
j_call: TRBJ2-1
cdr3_length: 17
d_call: -
clone_size: -
cdr3_nt: TGTGCCAGCAGCTTGTCCGCAGGGACCTTATCCTACAATGAGCAGTTCTTC
cdr3_aa: CASSLSAGTLSYNEQFF

v_call: TRBV27
j_call: TRBJ2-7
cdr3_length: 15
d_call: -
clone_size: -
cdr3_nt: TGTGCCAGCAGTTTTGATCGAGGGTTAGGGAGCGAGCAGTACTTC
cdr3_aa: CASSFDRGLGSEQYF

v_call: TRBV28
j_call: TRBJ1-5
cdr3_length: 13
d_call: -
clone_size: -
cdr3_nt: TGTGCCAGCAGTTTATCGGGGAATCAGCCCCAGCATTTT
cdr3_aa: CASSLSGNQPQHF

v_call: TRBV7-8
j_call: TRBJ2-2
cdr3_length: 16
d_call: -
clone_size: -
cdr3_nt: TGTGCCAGCAGCTTTACAACTAGCCCGAACACCGGGGAGCTGTTTTTT
cdr3_aa: CASSFTTSPNTGELFF

v_call: TRBV9
j_call: TRBJ1-6
cdr3_length: 17
d_call: -
clone_size: -
cdr3_nt: TGTGCCAGCAGCGTAGAACAGGGTAGCTCCTATAATTCACCCCTCCACTTT
cdr3_aa: CASSVEQGSSYNSPLHF

v_call: TRBV5-1
j_call: TRBJ2-5
cdr3_length: 15
d_call: TRBD1
clone_size: -
cdr3_nt: TGCGCCAGCAGCTTCGGGACAGGGGGCCGAGAGACCCAGTACTTC
cdr3_aa: CASSFGTGGRETQYF

v_call: TRBV6-5
j_call: TRBJ2-7
cdr3_length: 15
d_call: TRBD1
clone_size: once
cdr3_nt: TGTGCCAGCAGCCGAGACAGGGGAGGTCGGTACGAGCAGTACTTC
cdr3_aa: CASSRDRGGRYEQYF

v_call: TRBV29-1
j_call: TRBJ1-1
cdr3_length: 12
d_call: -
clone_size: -
cdr3_nt: TGCAGCGTTGAAACTGGCAGCGATGAAGCTTTCTTT
cdr3_aa: CSVETGSDEAFF

v_call: TRBV5-4
j_call: TRBJ1-1
cdr3_length: 13
d_call: TRBD1
clone_size: -
cdr3_nt: TGTGCCAGCAGCCGACAGGGTGACACTGAAGCTTTCTTT
cdr3_aa: CASSRQGDTEAFF

v_call: TRBV19
j_call: TRBJ2-1
cdr3_length: 18
d_call: TRBD2
clone_size: -
cdr3_nt: TGTGCCAGTAGTAAAATTTCGCTAGCGGGGAGGGGAGACAATGAGCAGTTCTTC
cdr3_aa: CASSKISLAGRGDNEQFF

v_call: TRBV5-6
j_call: TRBJ2-3
cdr3_length: 15
d_call: -
clone_size: -
cdr3_nt: TGTGCCAGCAGCTTGGGACAGACCCTCACAGATACGCAGTATTTT
cdr3_aa: CASSLGQTLTDTQYF

v_call: TRBV11-3
j_call: TRBJ2-1
cdr3_length: 14
d_call: TRBD2
clone_size: -
cdr3_nt: TGTGCCAGCAGCTCGGGACTAGCGGGAGATGAGCAGTTCTTC
cdr3_aa: CASSSGLAGDEQFF

v_call: TRBV4-2
j_call: TRBJ1-1
cdr3_length: 11
d_call: -
clone_size: few
cdr3_nt: TGTGCCAGCAGCGTAAACACTGAAGCTTTCTTT
cdr3_aa: CASSVNTEAFF

v_call: TRBV11-3
j_call: TRBJ2-3
cdr3_length: 14
d_call: TRBD2
clone_size: once
cdr3_nt: TGTGCCAGCAGCCTTAGCGGGAGCACAGATACGCAGTATTTT
cdr3_aa: CASSLSGSTDTQYF

v_call: TRBV27
j_call: TRBJ2-1
cdr3_length: 16
d_call: -
clone_size: -
cdr3_nt: TGTGCCAGCACCAATGGGGTGGGTCACCTAGGGAATGAGCAGTTCTTC
cdr3_aa: CASTNGVGHLGNEQFF

v_call: TRBV5-1
j_call: TRBJ2-5
cdr3_length: 11
d_call: -
clone_size: -
cdr3_nt: TGCGCCAGCAGCTTGGAGGAGACCCAGTACTTC
cdr3_aa: CASSLEETQYF

v_call: TRBV11-3
j_call: TRBJ2-7
cdr3_length: 14
d_call: -
clone_size: -
cdr3_nt: TGTGCCAGCAGCTTACAGCGGAGCTCCTACGAGCAGTACTTC
cdr3_aa: CASSLQRSSYEQYF

v_call: TRBV11-2
j_call: TRBJ1-5
cdr3_length: 15
d_call: TRBD1
clone_size: -
cdr3_nt: TGTGCCAGCAGCTTATCCGGAGACAGGGACCAGCCCCAGCATTTT
cdr3_aa: CASSLSGDRDQPQHF

v_call: TRBV29-1
j_call: TRBJ2-1
cdr3_length: 14
d_call: -
clone_size: -
cdr3_nt: TGCAGCGTTGAAGGAACAGGGATCAACAATGAGCAGTTCTTC
cdr3_aa: CSVEGTGINNEQFF

v_call: TRBV28
j_call: TRBJ2-7
cdr3_length: 14
d_call: -
clone_size: -
cdr3_nt: TGTGCCAGCAGTCTCGGGACTCGCGACTACGAGCAGTACTTC
cdr3_aa: CASSLGTRDYEQYF

v_call: TRBV4-2
j_call: TRBJ2-2
cdr3_length: 16
d_call: -
clone_size: -
cdr3_nt: TGTGCCAGCAGCCCCCTCGGTTCGGGAGCTAGCGGGGAGCTGTTTTTT
cdr3_aa: CASSPLGSGASGELFF

v_call: TRBV7-2
j_call: TRBJ1-2
cdr3_length: 14
d_call: TRBD1
clone_size: -
cdr3_nt: TGTGCCAGCAGCTTCGAGGACAGGGGGTATGGCTACACCTTC
cdr3_aa: CASSFEDRGYGYTF

v_call: TRBV29-1
j_call: TRBJ1-1
cdr3_length: 14
d_call: TRBD1
clone_size: -
cdr3_nt: TGCAGCGAAACAGGGGGTAGGGGGAACACTGAAGCTTTCTTT
cdr3_aa: CSETGGRGNTEAFF

v_call: TRBV20-1
j_call: TRBJ2-3
cdr3_length: 11
d_call: -
clone_size: once
cdr3_nt: TGCAGTGCTTCCTTACGTGGTACGCAGTATTTT
cdr3_aa: CSASLRGTQYF

v_call: TRBV10-3
j_call: TRBJ2-5
cdr3_length: 14
d_call: TRBD2
clone_size: -
cdr3_nt: TGTGCCATCAGTGGGACTAGCTCGGGCGAGACCCAGTACTTC
cdr3_aa: CAISGTSSGETQYF

v_call: TRBV5-1
j_call: TRBJ2-3
cdr3_length: 16
d_call: -
clone_size: -
cdr3_nt: TGCGCCAGCAGCCCGACACGGGGCATGAGCACAGATACGCAGTATTTT
cdr3_aa: CASSPTRGMSTDTQYF

v_call: TRBV29-1
j_call: TRBJ1-2
cdr3_length: 13
d_call: -
clone_size: -
cdr3_nt: TGCAGCGTTGAATCTGGGCAGGGCTCCGGCTACACCTTC
cdr3_aa: CSVESGQGSGYTF

v_call: TRBV5-1
j_call: TRBJ1-1
cdr3_length: 14
d_call: -
clone_size: -
cdr3_nt: TGCGCCAGCAGCCCCGGGACTACAAACACTGAAGCTTTCTTT
cdr3_aa: CASSPGTTNTEAFF

v_call: TRBV11-2
j_call: TRBJ2-1
cdr3_length: 13
d_call: -
clone_size: -
cdr3_nt: TGTGCCAGCAGCTCAATCCGGGAGAATGAGCAGTTCTTC
cdr3_aa: CASSSIRENEQFF

v_call: TRBV5-4
j_call: TRBJ2-1
cdr3_length: 18
d_call: -
clone_size: -
cdr3_nt: TGTGCCAGCAGCGCCCGACCGACAGGAAACACCCGATACAATGAGCAGTTCTTC
cdr3_aa: CASSARPTGNTRYNEQFF

v_call: TRBV7-8
j_call: TRBJ1-2
cdr3_length: 15
d_call: -
clone_size: -
cdr3_nt: TGTGCCAGCAGCTTAGTTCAGGGAGAAAACTATGGCTACACCTTC
cdr3_aa: CASSLVQGENYGYTF

v_call: TRBV30
j_call: TRBJ2-1
cdr3_length: 15
d_call: TRBD2
clone_size: -
cdr3_nt: TGTGCCCTTACTAGCGGGGGCCGGCGGGACAATGAGCAGTTCTTC
cdr3_aa: CALTSGGRRDNEQFF

v_call: TRBV7-2
j_call: TRBJ1-3
cdr3_length: 14
d_call: -
clone_size: -
cdr3_nt: TGTGCCAGCAGGGGTCAGCCTAATGGAAACACCATATATTTT
cdr3_aa: CASRGQPNGNTIYF

v_call: TRBV6-5
j_call: TRBJ1-2
cdr3_length: 15
d_call: TRBD1
clone_size: -
cdr3_nt: TGTGCCAGCAGTTCGCCGGGACAGGGGACCTATGGCTACACCTTC
cdr3_aa: CASSSPGQGTYGYTF

v_call: TRBV19
j_call: TRBJ1-1
cdr3_length: 15
d_call: TRBD1
clone_size: -
cdr3_nt: TGTGCCAGTAGTATAGGAACCACAGGGGGTGCTGAAGCTTTCTTT
cdr3_aa: CASSIGTTGGAEAFF

v_call: TRBV6-6
j_call: TRBJ1-3
cdr3_length: 13
d_call: -
clone_size: -
cdr3_nt: TGTGCCAGCGAGGGGGGCTCTGGAAACACCATATATTTT
cdr3_aa: CASEGGSGNTIYF

v_call: TRBV2
j_call: TRBJ1-2
cdr3_length: 11
d_call: -
clone_size: few
cdr3_nt: TGTGCCAGCACTGCGACCTATGGCTACACCTTC
cdr3_aa: CASTATYGYTF

v_call: TRBV7-8
j_call: TRBJ1-6
cdr3_length: 18
d_call: -
clone_size: -
cdr3_nt: TGTGCCAGCAGCCGGTTTGAAGGACGGAACTCCTATAATTCACCCCTCCACTTT
cdr3_aa: CASSRFEGRNSYNSPLHF

v_call: TRBV19
j_call: TRBJ2-7
cdr3_length: 14
d_call: TRBD1
clone_size: -
cdr3_nt: TGTGCCAGTAGTTCACGACAGGGCTACTACGAGCAGTACTTC
cdr3_aa: CASSSRQGYYEQYF

v_call: TRBV19
j_call: TRBJ1-4
cdr3_length: 15
d_call: -
clone_size: -
cdr3_nt: TGTGCCAGTAGTGCGCGACAGTCAACTAATGAAAAACTGTTTTTT
cdr3_aa: CASSARQSTNEKLFF

v_call: TRBV2
j_call: TRBJ2-2
cdr3_length: 16
d_call: -
clone_size: -
cdr3_nt: TGTGCCAGCAGTGAGGGACACCCGATGAACACCGGGGAGCTGTTTTTT
cdr3_aa: CASSEGHPMNTGELFF

v_call: TRBV19
j_call: TRBJ1-1
cdr3_length: 13
d_call: -
clone_size: -
cdr3_nt: TGTGCCAGGCGGGACAAGAGCCACACTGAAGCTTTCTTT
cdr3_aa: CARRDKSHTEAFF

v_call: TRBV2
j_call: TRBJ1-5
cdr3_length: 15
d_call: -
clone_size: -
cdr3_nt: TGTGCCAGCACGAGGGGGGAAGGCTACAATCAGCCCCAGCATTTT
cdr3_aa: CASTRGEGYNQPQHF